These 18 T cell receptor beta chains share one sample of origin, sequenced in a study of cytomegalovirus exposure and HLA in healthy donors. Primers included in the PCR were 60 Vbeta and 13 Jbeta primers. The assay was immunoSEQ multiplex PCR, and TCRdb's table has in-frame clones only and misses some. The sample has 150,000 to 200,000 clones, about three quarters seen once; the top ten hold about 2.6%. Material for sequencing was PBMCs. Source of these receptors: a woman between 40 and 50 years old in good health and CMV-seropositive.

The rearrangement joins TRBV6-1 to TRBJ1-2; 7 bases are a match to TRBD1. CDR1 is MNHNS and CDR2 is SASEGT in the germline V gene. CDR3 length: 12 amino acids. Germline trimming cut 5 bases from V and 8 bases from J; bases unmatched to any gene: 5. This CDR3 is CASSSTGQGYTF. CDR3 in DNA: TGTGCCAGCAGTTCGACAGGGCAGGGCTACACCTTC.

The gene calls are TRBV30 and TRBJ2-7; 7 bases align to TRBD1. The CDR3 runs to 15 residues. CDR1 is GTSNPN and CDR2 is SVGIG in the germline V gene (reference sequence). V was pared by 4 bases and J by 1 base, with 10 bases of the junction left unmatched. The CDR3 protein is CAWTNPGQISYEQYF. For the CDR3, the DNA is TGTGCCTGGACCAACCCGGGACAGATATCCTACGAGCAGTACTTC.

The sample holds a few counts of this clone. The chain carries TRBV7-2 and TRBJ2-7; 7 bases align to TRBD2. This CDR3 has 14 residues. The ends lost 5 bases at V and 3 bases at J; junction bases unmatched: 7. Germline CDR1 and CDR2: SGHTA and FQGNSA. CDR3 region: CASSPKTSSYEQYF. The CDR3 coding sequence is TGTGCCAGCAGCCCGAAGACTAGCAGCTACGAGCAGTACTTC.

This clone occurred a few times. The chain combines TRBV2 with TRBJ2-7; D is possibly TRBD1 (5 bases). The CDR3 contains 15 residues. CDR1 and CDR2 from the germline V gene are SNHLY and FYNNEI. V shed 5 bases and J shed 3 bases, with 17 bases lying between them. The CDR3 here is CASSQGETIYYEQYF. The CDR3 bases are TGTGCCAGCAGTCAGGGCGAAACCATCTACTACGAGCAGTACTTC.

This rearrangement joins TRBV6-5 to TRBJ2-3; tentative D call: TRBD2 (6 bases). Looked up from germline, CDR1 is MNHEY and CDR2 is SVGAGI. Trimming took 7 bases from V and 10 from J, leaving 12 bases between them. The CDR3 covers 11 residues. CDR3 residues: CASTLRDSQYF. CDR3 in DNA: TGTGCCAGCACCTTACGGGACTCGCAGTATTTT.

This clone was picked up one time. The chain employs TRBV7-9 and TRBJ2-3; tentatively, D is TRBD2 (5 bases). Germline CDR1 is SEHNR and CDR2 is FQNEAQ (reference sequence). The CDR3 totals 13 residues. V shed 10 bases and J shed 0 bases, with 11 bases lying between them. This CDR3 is CATMRASTDTQYF. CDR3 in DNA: TGTGCCACGATGAGGGCGAGCACAGATACGCAGTATTTT. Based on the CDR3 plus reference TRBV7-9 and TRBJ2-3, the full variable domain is DTGVSQNPRHKITKRGQNVTFRCDPISEHNRLYWYRQTLGQGPEFLTYFQNEAQLEKSRLLSDRFSAERPKGSFSTLEIQRTEQGDSAMYLCATMRASTDTQYFGPGTRLTVL.

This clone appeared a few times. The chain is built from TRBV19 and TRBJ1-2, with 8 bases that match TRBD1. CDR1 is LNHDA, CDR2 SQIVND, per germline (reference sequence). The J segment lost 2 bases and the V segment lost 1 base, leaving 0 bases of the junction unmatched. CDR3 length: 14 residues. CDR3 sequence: CASSIGQGNYGYTF. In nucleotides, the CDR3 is TGTGCCAGTAGTATAGGACAGGGGAACTATGGCTACACCTTC. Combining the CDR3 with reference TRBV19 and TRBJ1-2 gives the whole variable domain DGGITQSPKYLFRKEGQNVTLSCEQNLNHDAMYWYRQDPGQGLRLIYYSQIVNDFQKGDIAEGYSVSREKKESFPLTVTSAQKNPTAFYLCASSIGQGNYGYTFGSGTRLTVV.

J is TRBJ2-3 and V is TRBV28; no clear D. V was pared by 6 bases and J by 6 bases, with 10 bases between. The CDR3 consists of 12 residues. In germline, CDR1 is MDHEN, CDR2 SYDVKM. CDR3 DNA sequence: TGTGCCAGCAGCACAACGAGGGATACGCAGTATTTT. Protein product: CASSTTRDTQYF.

CDR3: CASSPFVGEVSYEQYF. CDR3 nucleotide sequence: TGCGCCAGCAGCCCCTTTGTAGGGGAGGTGTCCTACGAGCAGTACTTC. The V and J genes are TRBV4-1 and TRBJ2-5, with D maybe TRBD2 (6 bases). The tail of the sequence fits TRBJ2-7 better, so the J call may be wrong. This CDR3 comprises 16 residues. The germline V gene encodes CDR1 MGHRA and CDR2 YSYEKL.

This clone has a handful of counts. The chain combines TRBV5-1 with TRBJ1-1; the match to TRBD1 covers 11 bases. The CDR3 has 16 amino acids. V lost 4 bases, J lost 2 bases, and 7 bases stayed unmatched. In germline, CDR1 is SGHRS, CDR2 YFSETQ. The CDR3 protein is CASSRGQGDVNTEAFF. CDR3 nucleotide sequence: TGCGCCAGCAGCCGGGGACAGGGGGACGTTAACACTGAAGCTTTCTTT.

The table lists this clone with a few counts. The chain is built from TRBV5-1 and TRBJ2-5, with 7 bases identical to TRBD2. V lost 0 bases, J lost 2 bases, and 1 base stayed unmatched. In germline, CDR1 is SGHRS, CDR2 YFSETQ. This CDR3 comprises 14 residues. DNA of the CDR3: TGCGCCAGCAGCTTGGGACTAGCACAAGAGACCCAGTACTTC. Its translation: CASSLGLAQETQYF.

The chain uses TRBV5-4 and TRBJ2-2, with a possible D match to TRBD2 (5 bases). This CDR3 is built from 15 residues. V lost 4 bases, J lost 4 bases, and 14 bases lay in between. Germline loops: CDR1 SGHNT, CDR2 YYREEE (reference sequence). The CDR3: CASSLGSRSTGELFF. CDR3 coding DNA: TGTGCCAGCAGCCTAGGGAGCAGATCCACCGGGGAGCTGTTTTTT.

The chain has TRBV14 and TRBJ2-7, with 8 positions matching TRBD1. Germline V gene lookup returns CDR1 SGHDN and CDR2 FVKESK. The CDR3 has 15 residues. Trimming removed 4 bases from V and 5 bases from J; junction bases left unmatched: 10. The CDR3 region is CASSRSGTGPHEQYF. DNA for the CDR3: TGTGCCAGCAGCCGCTCCGGGACAGGTCCACACGAGCAGTACTTC.

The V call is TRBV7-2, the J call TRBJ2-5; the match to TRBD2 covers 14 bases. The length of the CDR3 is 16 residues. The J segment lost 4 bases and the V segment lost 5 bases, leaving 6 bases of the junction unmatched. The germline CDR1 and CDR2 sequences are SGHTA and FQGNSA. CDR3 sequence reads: CASSPGTSGSAETQYF. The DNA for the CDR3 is TGTGCCAGCAGCCCCGGGACTAGCGGGAGTGCAGAGACCCAGTACTTC.

CDR3 sequence reads: CASSFQGASQGEKLFF. DNA of the CDR3: TGTGCCAGCAGTTTTCAGGGGGCGTCACAAGGTGAAAAACTGTTTTTT. The chain employs TRBV2 and TRBJ1-4, with 8 nucleotides matching TRBD1. The junction had 12 bases not matched to a gene; V was cut back by 5 bases and J by 7 bases. CDR1 and CDR2 from the germline V gene are SNHLY and FYNNEI. The CDR3 contains 16 residues.

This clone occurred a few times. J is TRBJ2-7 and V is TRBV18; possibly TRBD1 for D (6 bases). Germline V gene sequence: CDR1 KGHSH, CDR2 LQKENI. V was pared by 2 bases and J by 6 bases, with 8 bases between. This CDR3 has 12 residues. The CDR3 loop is CASSPDRSEQYF. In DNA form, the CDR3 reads TGTGCCAGCTCACCAGACAGGTCCGAGCAGTACTTC.

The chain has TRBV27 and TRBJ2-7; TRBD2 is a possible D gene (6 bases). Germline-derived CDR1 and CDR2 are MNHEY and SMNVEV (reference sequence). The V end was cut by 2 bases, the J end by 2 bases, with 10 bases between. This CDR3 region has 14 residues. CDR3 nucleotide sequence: TGTGCCAGCAGTTTAGGGGGGACCACCTACGAGCAGTACTTC. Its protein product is CASSLGGTTYEQYF.

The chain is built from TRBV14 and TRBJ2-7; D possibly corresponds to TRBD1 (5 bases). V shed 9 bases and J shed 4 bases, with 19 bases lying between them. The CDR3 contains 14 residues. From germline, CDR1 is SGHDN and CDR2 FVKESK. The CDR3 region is CASSSQAGLYEQYF. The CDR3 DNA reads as TGTGCCAGTAGTAGTCAGGCAGGGCTATACGAGCAGTACTTC. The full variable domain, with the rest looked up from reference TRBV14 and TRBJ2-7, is EAGVTQFPSHSVIEKGQTVTLRCDPISGHDNLYWYRRVMGKEIKFLLHFVKESKQDESGMPNNRFLAERTGGTYSTLKVQPAELEDSGVYFCASSSQAGLYEQYFGPGTRLTVT.